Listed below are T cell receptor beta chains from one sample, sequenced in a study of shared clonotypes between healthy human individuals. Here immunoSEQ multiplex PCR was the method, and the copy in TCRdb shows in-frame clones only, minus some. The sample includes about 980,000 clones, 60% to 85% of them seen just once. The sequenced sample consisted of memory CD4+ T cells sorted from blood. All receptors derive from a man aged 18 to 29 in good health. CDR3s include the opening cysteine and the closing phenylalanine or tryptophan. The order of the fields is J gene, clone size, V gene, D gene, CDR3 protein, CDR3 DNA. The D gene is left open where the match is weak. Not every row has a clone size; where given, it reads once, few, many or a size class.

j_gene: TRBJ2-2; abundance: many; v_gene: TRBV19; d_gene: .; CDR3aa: CASGRAGVNTGELFF; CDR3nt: TGTGCCAGTGGGAGAGCAGGGGTGAACACCGGGGAGCTGTTTTTT
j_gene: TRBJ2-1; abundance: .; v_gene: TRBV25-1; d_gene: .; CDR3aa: CASSVTGRVDNEQFF; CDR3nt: TGTGCCAGCAGTGTGACAGGGAGGGTAGACAATGAGCAGTTCTTC
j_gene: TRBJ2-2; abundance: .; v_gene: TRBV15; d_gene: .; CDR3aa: CATSRDHRDTGELFF; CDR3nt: TGTGCCACCAGCAGAGATCACAGGGACACCGGGGAGCTGTTTTTT
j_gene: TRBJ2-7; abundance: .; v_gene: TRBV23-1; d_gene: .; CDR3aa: CASSQSGGIAIHEQYF; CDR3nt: TGCGCCAGCAGTCAATCGGGAGGCATAGCGATCCACGAGCAGTACTTC
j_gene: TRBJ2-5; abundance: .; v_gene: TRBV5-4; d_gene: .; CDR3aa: CASSLAGYQETQYF; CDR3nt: TGTGCCAGCAGCTTGGCGGGGTATCAAGAGACCCAGTACTTC
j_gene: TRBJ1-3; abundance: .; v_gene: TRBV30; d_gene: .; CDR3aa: CAWSHGGASGNTIYF; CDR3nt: TGTGCCTGGAGCCACGGGGGAGCGTCGGGAAACACCATATATTTT
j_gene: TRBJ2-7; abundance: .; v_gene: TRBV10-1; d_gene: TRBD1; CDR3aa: CASSSDRDGLSEQYF; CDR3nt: TGCGCCAGCAGTTCCGACAGGGATGGGCTCAGCGAGCAGTACTTC
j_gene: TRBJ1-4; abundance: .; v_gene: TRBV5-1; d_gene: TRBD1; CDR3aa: CASSSEGDRGNEKLFF; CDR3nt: TGCGCCAGCAGCTCCGAGGGTGACAGGGGGAATGAAAAACTGTTTTTT
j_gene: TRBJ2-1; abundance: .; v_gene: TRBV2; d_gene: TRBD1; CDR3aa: CASERGDRAYNEQFF; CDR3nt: TGTGCCAGCGAAAGAGGGGACAGGGCGTACAATGAGCAGTTCTTC
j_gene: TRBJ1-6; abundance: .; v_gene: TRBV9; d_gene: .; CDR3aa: CASSVGWDYNSPLHF; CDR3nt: TGTGCCAGCAGCGTAGGTTGGGACTACAATTCACCCCTCCACTTT
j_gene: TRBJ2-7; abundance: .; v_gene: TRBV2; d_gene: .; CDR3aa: CASSDGVRSYEQYF; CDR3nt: TGTGCCAGCAGTGACGGGGTCAGGTCCTACGAGCAGTACTTC
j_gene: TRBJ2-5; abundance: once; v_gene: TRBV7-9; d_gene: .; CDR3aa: CASSLDWTERETQYF; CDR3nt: TGTGCCAGCAGCTTAGATTGGACCGAGAGGGAGACCCAGTACTTC
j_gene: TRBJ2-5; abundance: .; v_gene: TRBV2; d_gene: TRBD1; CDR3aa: CAGRQGASEETQYF; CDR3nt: TGTGCCGGGAGACAGGGGGCGAGTGAAGAGACCCAGTACTTC
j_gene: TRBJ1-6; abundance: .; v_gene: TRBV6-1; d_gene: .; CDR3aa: CASSEGYSPLHF; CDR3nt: TGTGCCAGCAGTGAGGGCTACTCACCCCTCCACTTT
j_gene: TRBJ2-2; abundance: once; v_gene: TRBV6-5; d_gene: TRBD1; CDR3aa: CASSNSDRGNTGELFF; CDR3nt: TGTGCCAGCAGTAACTCGGACAGGGGGAACACCGGGGAGCTGTTTTTT
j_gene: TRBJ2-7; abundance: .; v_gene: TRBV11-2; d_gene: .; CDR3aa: CASSLEGGAAYEQYF; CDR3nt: TGTGCCAGCAGCTTAGAAGGTGGGGCGGCCTACGAGCAGTACTTC
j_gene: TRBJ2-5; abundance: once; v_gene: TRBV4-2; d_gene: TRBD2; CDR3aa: CASSPGTSGVVETQYF; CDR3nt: TGTGCCAGCAGCCCTGGGACTAGCGGGGTAGTAGAGACCCAGTACTTC
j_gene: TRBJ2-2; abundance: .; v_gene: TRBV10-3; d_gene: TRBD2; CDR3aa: CAMKTSADTGELFF; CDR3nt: TGTGCCATGAAGACTAGCGCGGACACCGGGGAGCTGTTTTTT
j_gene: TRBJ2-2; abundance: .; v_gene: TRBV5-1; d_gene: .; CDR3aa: CASSLADQANTGELFF; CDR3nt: TGCGCCAGCAGCTTGGCCGACCAAGCGAACACCGGGGAGCTGTTTTTT
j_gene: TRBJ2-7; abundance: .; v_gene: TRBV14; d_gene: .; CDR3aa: CASSQDLVSEQYF; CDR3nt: TGTGCCAGCAGCCAAGATTTAGTAAGCGAGCAGTACTTC
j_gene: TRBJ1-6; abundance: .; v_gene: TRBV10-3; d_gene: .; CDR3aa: CAISRDNSPLHF; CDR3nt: TGTGCCATCAGCAGAGATAATTCACCCCTCCACTTT
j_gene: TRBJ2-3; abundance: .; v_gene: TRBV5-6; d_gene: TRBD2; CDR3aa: CASSSLAGTDTQYF; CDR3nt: TGTGCCAGCAGCTCCCTAGCGGGAACAGATACGCAGTATTTT
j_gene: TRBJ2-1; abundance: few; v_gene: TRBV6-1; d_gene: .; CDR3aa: CASSEAIAGSLNSPQFF; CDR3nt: TGTGCCAGCAGTGAAGCGATAGCAGGGTCCCTTAATTCCCCCCAGTTCTTC
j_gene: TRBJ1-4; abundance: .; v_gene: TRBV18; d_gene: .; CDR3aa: CASSSTNGNEKLFF; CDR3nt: TGTGCCAGCTCATCAACAAACGGTAATGAAAAACTGTTTTTT
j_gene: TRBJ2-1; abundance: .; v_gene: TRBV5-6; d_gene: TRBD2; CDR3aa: CASSGTSGSPYNEQFF; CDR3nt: TGTGCCAGCAGCGGGACTAGCGGGAGTCCCTACAATGAGCAGTTCTTC
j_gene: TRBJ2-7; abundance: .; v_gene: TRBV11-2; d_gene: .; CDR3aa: CASSAGQNLEQYF; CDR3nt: TGTGCCAGCAGCGCCGGACAGAATCTCGAGCAGTACTTC
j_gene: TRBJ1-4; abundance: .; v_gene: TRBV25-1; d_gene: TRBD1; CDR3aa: CASSESRAGGKKLFF; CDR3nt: TGTGCCAGCAGTGAATCGAGGGCAGGGGGAAAAAAACTGTTTTTT
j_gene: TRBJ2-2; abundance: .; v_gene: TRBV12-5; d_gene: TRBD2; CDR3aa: CASGLSSGTMYANTGELFF; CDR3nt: TGTGCTAGTGGTTTGTCTAGCGGTACAATGTACGCGAACACCGGGGAGCTGTTTTTT
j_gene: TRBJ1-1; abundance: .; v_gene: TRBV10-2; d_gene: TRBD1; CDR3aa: CASSLDRGTEAFF; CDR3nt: TGCGCCAGCAGCTTAGACAGGGGAACTGAAGCTTTCTTT
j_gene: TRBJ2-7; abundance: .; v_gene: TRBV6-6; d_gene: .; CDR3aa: CASTLTGNEQYF; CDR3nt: TGTGCCAGCACCCTTACGGGGAACGAGCAGTACTTC
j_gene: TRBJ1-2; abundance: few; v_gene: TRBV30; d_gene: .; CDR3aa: CAWSKWENYGYTF; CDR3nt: TGTGCCTGGAGTAAGTGGGAGAACTATGGCTACACCTTC
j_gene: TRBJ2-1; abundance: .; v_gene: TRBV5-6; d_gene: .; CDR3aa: CASSLKVSSYNEQFF; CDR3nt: TGTGCCAGCAGCTTGAAGGTCAGCTCCTACAATGAGCAGTTCTTC
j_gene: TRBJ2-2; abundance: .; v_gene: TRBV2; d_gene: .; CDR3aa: CASSESPRGTGELFF; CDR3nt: TGTGCCAGCAGTGAATCCCCCCGGGGCACCGGGGAGCTGTTTTTT
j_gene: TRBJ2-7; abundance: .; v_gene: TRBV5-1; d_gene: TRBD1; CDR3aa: CASSLGFGDREGEQYF; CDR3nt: TGCGCCAGCAGCTTGGGATTCGGGGACAGGGAGGGCGAGCAGTACTTC
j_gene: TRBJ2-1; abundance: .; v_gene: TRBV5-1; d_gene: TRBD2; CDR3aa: CASSSLSGRGYNEQFF; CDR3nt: TGCGCCAGCAGCTCTCTTAGCGGGAGAGGGTACAATGAGCAGTTCTTC
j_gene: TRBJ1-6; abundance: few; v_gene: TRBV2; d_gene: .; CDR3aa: CANRGEGESPLHF; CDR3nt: TGTGCCAACCGAGGGGAAGGGGAGTCACCCCTCCACTTT
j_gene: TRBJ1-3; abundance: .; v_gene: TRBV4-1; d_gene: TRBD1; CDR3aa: CASSQEGQGFGNTIYF; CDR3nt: TGCGCCAGCAGCCAAGAGGGACAGGGTTTTGGAAACACCATATATTTT
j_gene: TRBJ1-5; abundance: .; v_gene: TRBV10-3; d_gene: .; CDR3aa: CAIGQDSNQPQHF; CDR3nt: TGTGCCATCGGGCAGGATAGCAATCAGCCCCAGCATTTT
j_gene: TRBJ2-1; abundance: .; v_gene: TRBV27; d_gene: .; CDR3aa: CASSLRLESYNEQFF; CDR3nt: TGTGCCAGCAGTTTAAGACTAGAATCCTACAATGAGCAGTTCTTC
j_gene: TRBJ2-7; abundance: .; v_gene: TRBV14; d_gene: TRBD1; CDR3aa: CASSQVGTGGEQYF; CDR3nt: TGTGCCAGCAGCCAAGTCGGGACAGGGGGCGAGCAGTACTTC
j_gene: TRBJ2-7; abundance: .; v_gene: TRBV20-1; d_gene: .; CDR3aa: CSARRANEQYF; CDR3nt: TGCAGTGCTCGGAGGGCCAACGAGCAGTACTTC
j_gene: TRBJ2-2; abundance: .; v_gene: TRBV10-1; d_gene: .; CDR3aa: CASSESVAGELFF; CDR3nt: TGCGCCAGCAGTGAGTCGGTGGCGGGGGAGCTGTTTTTT
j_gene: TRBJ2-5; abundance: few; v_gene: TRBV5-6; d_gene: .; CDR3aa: CASSLRVPQETQYF; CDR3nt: TGTGCCAGCAGCTTGAGGGTGCCCCAAGAGACCCAGTACTTC
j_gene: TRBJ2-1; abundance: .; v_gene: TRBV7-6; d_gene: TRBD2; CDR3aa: CASSPRTGTSGRYSYNEQFF; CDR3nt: TGTGCCAGCAGCCCGCGCACCGGGACTAGCGGGAGGTACTCCTACAATGAGCAGTTCTTC
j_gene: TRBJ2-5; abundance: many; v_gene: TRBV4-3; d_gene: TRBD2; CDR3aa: CASSQVTGGRETQYF; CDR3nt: TGCGCCAGCAGCCAAGTGACGGGGGGGCGGGAGACCCAGTACTTC
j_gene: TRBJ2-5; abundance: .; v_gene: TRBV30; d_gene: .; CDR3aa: CAWTPLGRETQYF; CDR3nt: TGTGCCTGGACGCCATTAGGGAGGGAGACCCAGTACTTC
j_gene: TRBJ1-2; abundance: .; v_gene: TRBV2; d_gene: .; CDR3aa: CASSEQNYGYTF; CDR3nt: TGTGCCAGCAGTGAACAGAACTATGGCTACACCTTC
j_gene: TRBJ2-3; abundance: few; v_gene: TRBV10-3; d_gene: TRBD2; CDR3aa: CAGTSGESDTQYF; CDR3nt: TGTGCCGGGACTAGCGGGGAGTCAGATACGCAGTATTTT